What follows are 28 T cell receptor beta chains derived from one specimen sequenced in a study of cytomegalovirus exposure and HLA in healthy donors. It was with 60 Vbeta and 13 Jbeta primers that the PCR ran. Measured with immunoSEQ multiplex PCR; TCRdb has only the in-frame clones, and not every one. This table holds 55,000 to 75,000 clones. The source material was PBMCs. These receptors were collected from a male donor in good health and CMV-seronegative.

J is TRBJ1-2 and V is TRBV19, with D hard to call. The ends were cut back, 4 bases at V and 4 bases at J, with 13 bases in the middle. The germline V gene has CDR1 LNHDA and CDR2 SQIVND (reference sequence). This CDR3 has 14 residues. The CDR3 region is CASSTDRESYGYTF. As DNA, the CDR3 is TGTGCCAGTAGTACCGACCGGGAGAGCTATGGCTACACCTTC.

The V and J genes are TRBV28 and TRBJ2-1; D is possibly TRBD2 (5 bases). The germline CDR1 and CDR2 sequences are MDHEN and SYDVKM. The CDR3 spans 15 residues. V shed 7 bases and J shed 7 bases, with 20 bases lying between them. The CDR3 reads CASNAQRGKGNEQFF. The CDR3 DNA follows: TGTGCCAGCAACGCACAACGGGGTAAGGGTAATGAGCAGTTCTTC.

A remark on this clone: The germline gene is not matched at one end of the junction; a read error may be the cause. The CDR3 coding sequence is TGCGCCAGCAGCGGGGACAGGGGGCACCGAGGCACTGAAGATTTCTTT. This sequence encodes CASSGDRGHRGTEDFF. The chain joins TRBV5-1 to TRBJ1-1; TRBD1 aligns across 12 bases. CDR3 length: 16 amino acids. The V gene's germline CDR1 is SGHRS and CDR2 YFSETQ.

The V and J genes are TRBV6-5 and TRBJ2-3, with D tentatively TRBD2 (5 bases). V lost 7 bases to trimming and J lost 3 bases, with 14 bases between them. From germline, CDR1 is MNHEY and CDR2 SVGAGI. This CDR3 spans 14 amino acids. The chain's CDR3 is CASNPRGRTDTQYF. As DNA, the CDR3 is TGTGCCAGCAATCCCCGAGGGAGAACAGATACGCAGTATTTT.

The chain is built from TRBV13 and TRBJ2-4, with TRBD1 as a possible D gene (6 bases). Germline loops: CDR1 PRHDT, CDR2 FYEKMQ (reference sequence). Trimming left V 2 bases short and J 1 base short, with 9 bases between. This CDR3 has 15 amino acids. The CDR3 nucleotides read TGTGCCAGCAGCTTAACCAGGGGTGCCAAAAACATTCAGTACTTC. Protein: CASSLTRGAKNIQYF.

The J gene is TRBJ2-7, the V gene TRBV4-3; TRBD2 matches at 9 bases. Germline lookup yields CDR1 LGHNA and CDR2 YSLEER. V was pared by 0 bases and J by 7 bases, with 7 bases of the junction left unmatched. CDR3 length: 15 residues. The CDR3 is CASSQDWRGGGEQYF. The CDR3 DNA is TGCGCCAGCAGCCAAGATTGGCGGGGGGGAGGGGAGCAGTACTTC.

The CDR3 spells CASKNRVGNTEAFF. The CDR3 DNA reads as TGTGCCAGCAAGAACAGGGTGGGGAACACTGAAGCTTTCTTT. The chain joins TRBV19 to TRBJ1-1; D perhaps matches TRBD1 (6 bases). The germline V gene has CDR1 LNHDA and CDR2 SQIVND (reference sequence). This CDR3 has 14 residues. V was trimmed by 9 bases and J by 1 base, leaving 15 bases between them.

The CDR3 reads CSALDRTMNTEAFF. The DNA of the CDR3 is TGCAGCGCACTGGACAGGACCATGAACACTGAAGCTTTCTTT. The chain carries TRBV29-1 and TRBJ1-1; 7 bases fit TRBD1. V gave up 7 bases and J gave up 0 bases; unmatched junction bases: 8. CDR3 size: 14 residues. CDR1 is SQVTM, CDR2 ANQGSEA, per germline.

The CDR3 loop reads CASSRTGTLAIEQYF. The CDR3 bases are TGTGCCAGCAGTCGGACCGGGACACTCGCTATCGAGCAGTACTTC. The rearrangement links TRBV28 to TRBJ2-7; D is possibly TRBD1 (6 bases). The CDR3 contains 15 residues. Germline V gene lookup returns CDR1 MDHEN and CDR2 SYDVKM. The V end was cut by 5 bases, the J end by 6 bases, with 20 bases between.

The chain links TRBV6-5 to TRBJ1-2; possibly TRBD1 for D (5 bases). There are 12 residues in the CDR3. V was cut by 2 bases and J by 8 bases, with 9 bases left in between. CDR1 and CDR2 (germline): MNHEY, SVGAGI. As DNA, the CDR3 is TGTGCCAGCAGTTACGGGGGGAAGGGCTACACCTTC. Translation gives CASSYGGKGYTF.

This chain uses TRBV10-1 with TRBJ2-5; D perhaps matches TRBD2 (5 bases). The J call may be in error: the DNA end matches TRBJ2-7 better. The V gene's germline CDR1 is WNHNN and CDR2 SYGVQD (reference sequence). CDR3 length equals 16 residues. The CDR3, as DNA: TGCGCCAGCAGTGCGGGGTGGGCCCCCCTCTACTACGAGCAGTACTTC. Translating it yields CASSAGWAPLYYEQYF.

V and J are TRBV6-5 and TRBJ1-2; TRBD1 is a possible D gene (6 bases). The CDR3 runs to 16 residues. The V end lost 0 bases, the J end lost 6 bases, and 17 bases lay between the germline ends. CDR1 is MNHEY, CDR2 SVGAGI, per germline. The chain's CDR3 is CASSYSPRAGVHGYTF. CDR3 in DNA: TGTGCCAGCAGTTACTCCCCCCGGGCAGGGGTTCATGGCTACACCTTC.

V and J are TRBV29-1 and TRBJ1-2; a weak D match, TRBD1 (6 bases). The germline V gene has CDR1 SQVTM and CDR2 ANQGSEA. The CDR3 covers 15 residues. Trimming shortened V by 0 bases and J by 6 bases, and 17 bases separated the two germline ends. The CDR3 DNA follows: TGCAGCGTTGAAGAAGGTTTGTCAACAGGGCATGGCTACACCTTC. Its protein is CSVEEGLSTGHGYTF.

The CDR3: CASSLRGRTYEQYF. The CDR3 DNA is TGTGCCAGCAGCTTGAGAGGTAGGACCTACGAGCAGTACTTC. The chain recombines TRBV7-8 with TRBJ2-7, with D hard to call. Germline V gene lookup returns CDR1 SGHVS and CDR2 FQNEAQ. The CDR3 spans 14 residues. V was clipped by 3 bases and J by 2 bases, with 11 bases between them.

V usage is TRBV5-1 and J usage is TRBJ2-2; D remains ambiguous. The CDR3 is made up of 13 amino acids. Looked up from germline, CDR1 is SGHRS and CDR2 is YFSETQ. Trimming shortened V by 2 bases and J by 4 bases, and 6 bases separated the two germline ends. The CDR3 DNA sequence: TGCGCCAGCAGCTTCTCGGGCACCGGGGAGCTGTTTTTT. This translates into CASSFSGTGELFF.

The genes are TRBV7-8 and TRBJ2-5; tentative D call: TRBD1 (6 bases). From germline, CDR1 is SGHVS and CDR2 FQNEAQ. Trimming took off 2 bases at V and 5 bases at J, with 12 bases between the two ends. The CDR3 has 14 amino acids. This chain's CDR3 is CASSLSGTTETQYF. CDR3 bases: TGTGCCAGCAGCTTATCCGGGACAACGGAGACCCAGTACTTC.

The CDR3 region is CASSSRDTLMNTEAFF. The CDR3 coding sequence is TGTGCCAGCAGTTCCCGGGACACGCTTATGAACACTGAAGCTTTCTTT. The genes are TRBV6-6 and TRBJ1-1; possible D gene TRBD1, 6 bases. Between the trimmed V and J ends, which lost 4 bases and 0 bases, there was a span of 15 bases. The germline V gene encodes CDR1 MNHNY and CDR2 SVGAGI (reference sequence). The CDR3 runs to 16 residues.

The J gene is TRBJ2-7, the V gene TRBV6-6; TRBD1 matches at 8 bases. Germline CDR1 and CDR2: MNHNY and SVGAGI (reference sequence). The CDR3 contains 11 residues. Trimming took 6 bases from V and 6 from J; bases not matched to a gene: 1. The CDR3 region is CASRDRAEQYF. CDR3 coding DNA: TGTGCCAGCAGGGACAGGGCCGAGCAGTACTTC.

This chain joins TRBV28 and TRBJ1-4; a possible D gene is TRBD1 (6 bases). The CDR3 extends over 12 amino acids. Germline V CDR1 and CDR2: MDHEN, SYDVKM. The V gene lost 8 bases and the J gene lost 3 bases, with 7 bases spanning the gap. Here the CDR3 reads CASGQSNEKLFF. The CDR3 DNA reads TGTGCCAGCGGACAGTCTAATGAAAAACTGTTTTTT.

CDR3: CASSPPRQGLAYEQYF. For the CDR3, the DNA is TGTGCCAGCAGTCCCCCGAGGCAGGGCCTAGCCTACGAGCAGTACTTC. This chain links TRBV28 with TRBJ2-7, with D possibly matching TRBD1 (5 bases). This CDR3 is 16 amino acids long. From germline, CDR1 is MDHEN and CDR2 SYDVKM. Trimming pared 5 bases from V and 2 bases from J, leaving 19 bases between.

This clone ranks as medium-sized in terms of frequency. The chain couples TRBV2 to TRBJ2-7; tentative D call: TRBD1 (5 bases). V gave up 5 bases and J gave up 6 bases, with 17 bases separating them. Germline V gives CDR1 SNHLY, CDR2 FYNNEI. The CDR3 is 14 residues long. The CDR3 reads CASSLQGSGSEQYF. The CDR3 bases are TGTGCCAGCAGTCTCCAGGGAAGTGGCTCCGAGCAGTACTTC.

The chain is built from TRBV7-2 and TRBJ1-1, with 10 positions matching TRBD1. V shed 5 bases, J shed 4 bases, and the junction held 4 bases outside the gene matches. The CDR3 has 14 residues. The germline CDR1 and CDR2 sequences are SGHTA and FQGNSA. The DNA of the CDR3 is TGTGCCAGCAGCCAACGGACAGGGGGCACTGAAGCTTTCTTT. Translating it yields CASSQRTGGTEAFF.

For this clone: Relative to the germline gene, one junction end is altered; a read error may explain this. The genes are TRBV6-5 and TRBJ2-1, with D hard to call. The length of the CDR3 is 15 residues. CDR1 is MNHEY and CDR2 is SVGAGI in the germline V gene. This CDR3 reads CASSQSASSDNEQFF. The CDR3 DNA reads TGTGCCAGCAGTCAAAGCGCGAGCTCCGACAATGAGCAGTTCTTC.

This chain links TRBV6-5 with TRBJ2-7, with D perhaps matching TRBD1 (6 bases). CDR1 is MNHEY, CDR2 SVGAGI, per germline. The CDR3 consists of 15 residues. With 3 bases removed from V and 0 bases from J, the gap between germline ends came to 12 bases. CDR3 amino acids: CASSYNRDTSYEQYF. The CDR3 region has the DNA TGTGCCAGCAGTTATAACCGGGACACCTCCTACGAGCAGTACTTC.

V gene TRBV7-2 combines with J gene TRBJ2-5; 9 bases line up with TRBD1. This CDR3 is 14 amino acids long. The trim removed 4 bases at V and 6 bases at J, leaving 6 bases unmatched. Germline CDR1 and CDR2: SGHTA and FQGNSA. The CDR3 loop reads CASSSDRGGKTQYF. CDR3 bases: TGTGCCAGCAGCTCCGACAGGGGGGGAAAGACCCAGTACTTC.

The chain recombines TRBV19 with TRBJ1-1; a weak D match, TRBD1 (5 bases). The V end was cut by 10 bases, the J end by 3 bases, with 18 bases between. The CDR3 is 14 amino acids. Germline CDR1 reads LNHDA; CDR2 reads SQIVND (reference sequence). As DNA, the CDR3 is TGTGCCATTAAGAAGACCGGGGGGGACACTGAAGCTTTCTTT. Translation: CAIKKTGGDTEAFF.

The chain carries TRBV7-2 and TRBJ2-5; D gene ambiguous. This CDR3 has 14 residues. Per the germline V gene, CDR1 is SGHTA and CDR2 is FQGNSA. Trimming took off 0 bases at V and 5 bases at J, with 10 bases between the two ends. The CDR3 loop reads CASSLAQARETQYF. DNA for the CDR3: TGTGCCAGCAGCTTAGCGCAGGCTCGGGAGACCCAGTACTTC.

V and J are TRBV30 and TRBJ1-1; perhaps TRBD1 as D (6 bases). V was pared by 3 bases and J by 4 bases, with 15 bases between. CDR1 and CDR2 from the germline V gene are GTSNPN and SVGIG (reference sequence). The CDR3 sequence is 14 residues long. The DNA for the CDR3 is TGTGCCTGGAGGGACAGCCCGGCGGGCACTGAAGCTTTCTTT. This encodes CAWRDSPAGTEAFF.